This entry is about one T cell receptor beta chain. Its antigen is undetermined. Processing was applied to graft tissue in order to liberate intraepithelial and lamina propria lymphocytes. Sequencing used immunoSEQ multiplex PCR; TCRdb keeps in-frame clones, though not all of them. The profile shows about 18,000 clones, roughly 79% of them singletons. The sample belongs to a study of graft-versus-host responses after intestinal transplantation. Study outcomes and limitations: Elevated graft-versus-host to host-versus-graft clonal ratios in allografts were recorded for patients with graft-donor T cell macrochimerism. Researchers found peak circulating GvH clone levels linked to early post-transplant HvG declines.

CDR3 length: 16 amino acids. The V gene lost 6 bases and the J gene lost 5 bases, with 22 bases spanning the gap. Germline V lookup: CDR1 LNHDA, CDR2 SQIVND (reference sequence). This specimen was ileum tissue, taken around 470 days after intestinal transplant. This sequence originates from a human patient who received an intestinal transplant, so some T cells may come from the graft donor. V usage is TRBV19 and J usage is TRBJ2-5; D is perhaps TRBD2 (6 bases). The CDR3 DNA sequence: TGTGCCAGTAGCCGACCCGGGGGACCCTCTTCGGAGACCCAGTACTTC. This gives the protein CASSRPGGPSSETQYF.